The rows below give T cell receptor beta chains drawn from one sample of a study of blood T cell repertoires in COVID-19. The repertoire was sequenced with immunoSEQ multiplex PCR; TCRdb's copy has only in-frame clones and lacks some. The sample consists of approximately 270,000 clones, 88% of them appearing once. Sequencing was done on a sample of peripheral blood. These receptors were collected from a man older than 75 with acute or convalescent COVID-19. CDR3s include the opening cysteine and the closing phenylalanine or tryptophan. The D gene is left open where the match is weak. Only part of the rows carry a size: once, few, many, or a class if the clone is expanded.

TRBJ1-5,16,TRBD1,.,TRBV28,TGTGCCAGCAGAGCCGGGACAGGGGGGGCCAATCAGCCCCAGCATTTT,CASRAGTGGANQPQHF
TRBJ2-7,16,TRBD1,.,TRBV6-5,TGTGCCAGCAGTTACTCGGGGACAGATAATGCCTACGAGCAGTACTTC,CASSYSGTDNAYEQYF
TRBJ1-1,15,.,.,TRBV21-1,TGTGCCAGCAGTAGAGACAGGGCCGGGGGCACTGAAGCTTTCTTT,CASSRDRAGGTEAFF
TRBJ2-7,15,TRBD1,.,TRBV6-5,TGTGCCAGCAGTCCACCGGGACAGGAATTCGCCGAGCAGTACTTC,CASSPPGQEFAEQYF
TRBJ2-2,16,TRBD1,.,TRBV28,TGTGCCAGCAGGCCCAGGGGGCGTCCGAACACCGGGGAGCTGTTTTTT,CASRPRGRPNTGELFF
TRBJ2-5,17,.,.,TRBV18,TGTGCCAGCTCATCGATCAACCCACAGGGTATACAAGAGACCCAGTACTTC,CASSSINPQGIQETQYF
TRBJ2-1,12,TRBD2,once,TRBV7-8,TGTGCCAGCAGGAAGCGGGAGTATGAGCAGTTCTTC,CASRKREYEQFF
TRBJ2-3,16,.,few,TRBV5-1,TGCGCCAGCAGCTTGGAGGGGCAGGGTTGGACAGATACGCAGTATTTT,CASSLEGQGWTDTQYF
TRBJ2-3,17,TRBD2,.,TRBV24-1,TGTGCCACCAGTGATTTGAAGGCTAGCGGGAGCACAGATACGCAGTATTTT,CATSDLKASGSTDTQYF
TRBJ1-2,12,.,.,TRBV23-1,TGCGCCAGCGCCGACCTTCGGGATGGCTACACCTTC,CASADLRDGYTF
TRBJ1-2,12,.,.,TRBV6-5,TGTGCCAGCAGCCCGGGAGTCTATGGCTACACCTTC,CASSPGVYGYTF
TRBJ1-1,15,.,.,TRBV7-2,TGTGCCAGCAGTCGTAATGTAAACTTGAACACTGAAGCTTTCTTT,CASSRNVNLNTEAFF
TRBJ1-4,13,.,.,TRBV19,TGTGCCAGTAGTATTCTTTACGGGGAAAAACTGTTTTTT,CASSILYGEKLFF
TRBJ2-3,16,TRBD1,.,TRBV6-1,TGTGCCAGCAGTGGCGGACAGGGGCTAAGCACAGATACGCAGTATTTT,CASSGGQGLSTDTQYF
TRBJ1-4,14,.,.,TRBV28,TGTGCCAGCAGTTTTCCCGGGACTAATGAAAAACTGTTTTTT,CASSFPGTNEKLFF
TRBJ2-3,13,.,once,TRBV2,TGTGCCAGCAGTCGTCAGATCACAGATACGCAGTATTTT,CASSRQITDTQYF
TRBJ2-3,20,TRBD1,.,TRBV5-1,TGCGCCAGCAGCTCGTACAGGGGGATATCGTTGTCCTCTAGCACAGATACGCAGTATTTT,CASSSYRGISLSSSTDTQYF
TRBJ1-5,15,.,.,TRBV6-4,TGTGCCAGCATAATCAGGGGAAGATCCAATCAGCCCCAGCATTTT,CASIIRGRSNQPQHF
TRBJ1-4,16,TRBD1,.,TRBV15,TGTGCCACCAGCAGAGTGGGGGACAGGGAGGCCGAAAAACTGTTTTTT,CATSRVGDREAEKLFF
TRBJ2-7,15,TRBD1,.,TRBV27,TGTGCCAGCAGTTTATCTGGGACAGGGGACTACGAGCAGTACTTC,CASSLSGTGDYEQYF
TRBJ2-5,15,TRBD1,.,TRBV19,TGTGCCAGTAGTATCTCCGGAGACAGGGGTGAGACCCAGTACTTC,CASSISGDRGETQYF
TRBJ1-1,13,.,.,TRBV10-3,TGTGCCATCAGTGCGGGGGGGGAGACTGAAGCTTTCTTT,CAISAGGETEAFF
TRBJ2-3,15,.,.,TRBV4-3,TGCGCCAGCAGCCAAGAACCAGGGGTCACAGATACGCAGTATTTT,CASSQEPGVTDTQYF
TRBJ2-3,16,TRBD1,.,TRBV5-1,TGCGCCAGCAGCTTAACGGACAGGGGGCGTACAGATACGCAGTATTTT,CASSLTDRGRTDTQYF
TRBJ2-5,13,TRBD2,.,TRBV5-1,TGCGCCACCATAGCGGGAGCGTTCGAGACCCAGTACTTC,CATIAGAFETQYF
TRBJ1-2,14,TRBD1,once,TRBV29-1,TGCAGCGTTGAACGGGACAGGGGTAGTTGTGGCTACACCTTC,CSVERDRGSCGYTF
TRBJ2-5,15,TRBD1,.,TRBV18,TGTGCCAGCTCACCAGAGACAGGGGGAAAAGAGACCCAGTACTTC,CASSPETGGKETQYF
TRBJ2-2,17,.,.,TRBV3-1/TRBV3-2,TGTGCCAGCAGCCAAGATAGGTACAGATCGAACACCGGGGAGCTGTTTTTT,CASSQDRYRSNTGELFF
TRBJ2-7,13,.,.,TRBV29-1,TGCAGCGTTGGTCTCCCAGGGCCCTACGAGCAGTACTTC,CSVGLPGPYEQYF
TRBJ2-7,15,TRBD2,.,TRBV7-2,TGTGCCAGCAGCTTAAGATTAGCGGGATCCTACGAGCAGTACTTC,CASSLRLAGSYEQYF
TRBJ2-3,14,.,.,TRBV7-2,TGTGCCAGCAGCCCCCGTCGCGTTACAGATACGCAGTATTTT,CASSPRRVTDTQYF
TRBJ1-1,13,.,.,TRBV7-3,TGTGCCAGCAGCTTAACCCCCCTTAGTGAAGCTTTCTTT,CASSLTPLSEAFF
TRBJ1-6,14,TRBD1,.,TRBV5-1,TGCGCCAGCAGCCCCGGACAGGGAGGATCACCCCTCCACTTT,CASSPGQGGSPLHF
TRBJ1-1,16,TRBD1,once,TRBV11-2,TGTGCCAGCAGCTTGGGGACAGGGAGGGTGGACACTGAAGCTTTCTTT,CASSLGTGRVDTEAFF
TRBJ2-3,15,.,.,TRBV28,TGTGCCAGCCTAAACCCAATAGGAGCCAAAGATACGCAGTATTTT,CASLNPIGAKDTQYF
TRBJ1-4,16,.,few,TRBV27,TGTGCCAGCAGTTTATGGGGGCTAGGGGGTATTGAAAAACTGTTTTTT,CASSLWGLGGIEKLFF
TRBJ1-1,18,TRBD1,.,TRBV7-2,TGTGCCAGCAGCTTAGAATTGGGACAGGGAAACCTGAACACTGAAGCTTTCTTT,CASSLELGQGNLNTEAFF
TRBJ2-1,14,TRBD1,.,TRBV24-1,TGTGCCACCAGTGATCCGGGGACAGGTCGTGAGCAGTTCTTC,CATSDPGTGREQFF
TRBJ1-2,15,.,.,TRBV7-9,TGTGCCAGCACCCTACTGGCAGGCCCTAACTATGGCTACACCTTC,CASTLLAGPNYGYTF
TRBJ1-2,15,.,.,TRBV28,TGTGCCAGCAGGCGCGATCAGGGAATCCACTATGGCTACACCTTC,CASRRDQGIHYGYTF
TRBJ1-1,12,TRBD1,.,TRBV11-3,TGTGCCAGCAGCCCGGGACAGGCTGAAGCTTTCTTT,CASSPGQAEAFF
TRBJ2-2,15,TRBD1,.,TRBV7-2,TGTGCCAGCAGCTTGGACAGGGGGAACACCGGGGAGCTGTTTTTT,CASSLDRGNTGELFF
TRBJ2-5,19,.,.,TRBV6-2/TRBV6-3,TGTGCCAGCAGCTCGGGACAGGGAAGCGGGAGGCTCCGGGGGGAGACCCAGTACTTC,CASSSGQGSGRLRGETQYF
TRBJ1-4,16,TRBD1,.,TRBV7-9,TGTGCCAGCAGCTTAAGAGAAGGGACAGATGGCGAAAAACTGTTTTTT,CASSLREGTDGEKLFF
TRBJ2-2,19,.,.,TRBV7-8,TGTGCCAGCAGCTTATCTTATTTTTCGCTGACATCGCGGGGCGGGGAGCTGTTTTTT,CASSLSYFSLTSRGGELFF
TRBJ1-1,14,TRBD1,.,TRBV5-1,TGCGCCAGTCATCCGGGACAGGGGAACACTGAAGCTTTCTTT,CASHPGQGNTEAFF
TRBJ2-3,16,TRBD2,.,TRBV7-9,TGTGCCAGCAGCTCTGGGACTAGCGGGTACACAGATACGCAGTATTTT,CASSSGTSGYTDTQYF
TRBJ1-1,16,.,.,TRBV7-2,TGTGCCAGCAGCTTAAGGTTGGGGGCCAATAGAGCTGAAGCTTTCTTT,CASSLRLGANRAEAFF
TRBJ1-1,15,.,.,TRBV5-4,TGTGCCAGCAGCTTGGAATCCGCTCGAGGCACTGAAGCTTTCTTT,CASSLESARGTEAFF
TRBJ1-2,14,TRBD1,.,TRBV27,TGTGCCAGCAGAGCGACAGGGGCCAACTATGGCTACACCTTC,CASRATGANYGYTF
TRBJ2-4,16,TRBD1,.,TRBV7-8,TGTGCCAGCAGCTTAATACAGGGGGGCGAGGGGGACATTCAGTACTTC,CASSLIQGGEGDIQYF
TRBJ1-5,15,TRBD1,once,TRBV4-3,TGCGCCAGCAGCCAAGAAAACAGGGGAAATCAGCCCCAGCATTTT,CASSQENRGNQPQHF